A single sample is the source of the 10 T cell receptor beta chains below, sequenced in a study of T-cell memory formation after mild COVID-19 (dated by TCRdb to the early 2020s). To prepare the library, 5' RACE was applied. Instrument on record: Illumina NovaSeq 6000. TCRdb's own reprocessing of the public reads used fastp at Q25 and MiXCR and kept productive beta chains. Identical CDR3 proteins give one entry, which carries the most common genes and DNA. Here the sample has some 290,000 distinct CDR3 sequences; about a sixth occur a single time. 22% of the sample lies in the top ten. The sequencing sample was made of PBMCs or a T cell subset sorted from them (not recorded which). These receptors all come from a man between 18 and 35 years old who had mild COVID-19 (a few samples of this study predate the infection). The sample titles of this study are shuffled in the database, so cell type and time point are left out; the donor was told from shared clones.

This clonotype came up a few times. This chain uses TRBV21-1 with TRBJ2-3. TRBV21-1 is a listed pseudogene. This CDR3 contains 14 residues. The CDR3 nucleotides read TGTGCCAGAACGAGCGATCGCCTTGCAGATACGCAGTATTTT. Amino acids: CARTSDRLADTQYF.

J is TRBJ2-1 and V is TRBV28, with 8 positions matching TRBD2. The CDR3 totals 14 residues. Germline assignment: CDR1 MDHEN and CDR2 SYDVKM. V lost 7 bases and J lost 3; bases outside the gene matches: 5. This CDR3 reads CASIKSGGYNEQFF. In DNA form, the CDR3 reads TGTGCCAGCATAAAAAGCGGGGGCTACAATGAGCAGTTCTTC.

The rearrangement links TRBV12-3 or TRBV12-4 to TRBJ1-4, with a tentative D call TRBD1 (6 bases). This CDR3 is 17 amino acids long. The germline V and J ends were trimmed by 6 bases and 3 bases, with 20 bases remaining between them. DNA of the CDR3: TGTGCCAGCAGCCGCTATCTAACGAGGGGGTCTAATGAAAAACTGTTTTTT. As protein: CASSRYLTRGSNEKLFF.

The chain employs TRBV10-3 and TRBJ2-7, with D possibly matching TRBD2 (7 bases). Trimming stripped 4 bases from V and 0 bases from J, with 16 bases between. The CDR3 totals 16 residues. From germline, CDR1 is ENHRY and CDR2 SYGVKD. CDR3 in DNA: TGTGCCATCAGTGCCCGGGGGGCCCTGAGCTCCTACGAGCAGTACGTC. Translating it yields CAISARGALSSYEQYV.

The rearrangement joins TRBV20-1 to TRBJ2-5, with D possibly TRBD1 on 6 matching bases. The V end was cut by 6 bases, the J end by 4 bases, with 21 bases between. Germline CDR1 reads DFQATT; CDR2 reads SNEGSKA (reference sequence). This CDR3 has 15 amino acids. In DNA, the CDR3 is TGCAGTGCAAGCTCCCGGGATGGGGGCGCAGAGACCCAGTACTTC. Translating it yields CSASSRDGGAETQYF.

This rearrangement joins TRBV7-2 to TRBJ2-3; TRBD2 matches 9 bases. J gave up 1 base and V 4 bases, and 6 bases lay outside the gene matches. Germline V gives CDR1 SGHTA, CDR2 FQGNSA. The length of the CDR3 is 16 residues. The CDR3 spells CASSSPASGGTDTQYF. In DNA, the CDR3 is TGTGCCAGCAGCTCCCCCGCTAGCGGGGGCACAGATACGCAGTATTTT.

This clonotype was observed once. V and J are TRBV2 and TRBJ1-2; D gene uncertain. Germline-derived CDR1 and CDR2 are SNHLY and FYNNEI. Trimming removed 3 bases at V and 4 bases at J, with 6 bases between. The CDR3 is 12 amino acids. Here the CDR3 reads CASSENAYGYTF. CDR3 coding DNA: TGTGCCAGCAGTGAGAACGCCTATGGCTACACCTTC.

This clonotype was observed a few times. CDR3: CASSGVGGGLDNEQFF. The CDR3 DNA reads as TGCGCCAGCAGTGGTGTGGGCGGGGGACTTGACAATGAGCAGTTCTTC. The rearrangement joins TRBV10-2 to TRBJ2-1; 7 bases match TRBD2. Unmatched junction bases numbered 11, after V lost 4 bases and J lost 5 bases. The CDR3 runs to 16 residues. CDR1 is WSHSY, CDR2 SAAADI, per germline.

This clonotype occurred many times. The chain joins TRBV28 to TRBJ2-2; D gene uncertain. The CDR3 totals 14 residues. Trimming shortened V by 7 bases and J by 4 bases, and 13 bases separated the two germline ends. The germline V gene has CDR1 MDHEN and CDR2 SYDVKM. In nucleotides, the CDR3 is TGTGCCAGCATGGGCAGCCTGCTCACCGGGGAGCTGTTTTTT. Its protein is CASMGSLLTGELFF. Variable domain in full (rest from reference TRBV28 and TRBJ2-2): DVKVTQSSRYLVKRTGEKVFLECVQDMDHENMFWYRQDPGLGLRLIYFSYDVKMKEKGDIPEGYSVSREKKERFSLILESASTNQTSMYLCASMGSLLTGELFFGEGSRLTVL.

The V and J genes are TRBV30 and TRBJ2-5, with D perhaps TRBD1 or TRBD2 (5 bases each). This CDR3 has 13 amino acids. V gave up 5 bases and J gave up 4 bases, with 14 bases separating them. Germline lookup yields CDR1 GTSNPN and CDR2 SVGIG (reference sequence). The DNA for the CDR3 is TGTGCCTGGGACATGGGGGTGAGAGAGACCCAGTACTTC. Translated: CAWDMGVRETQYF.